This TCR beta chain was obtained from a study of CXCR3-negative and CXCR3-positive naive CD8 T cells. Regarding this clonotype: As yet, its antigen is unknown.

Preparation of TRB cDNA libraries relied on 5' RACE carrying UMI labels. TCRdb reprocessed the 5' RACE reads and stores each CDR3 protein as one record, lacking DNA. The sample table sets out some 120,000 distinct CDR3 sequences. Germline V gene data show CDR1 as DFQATT and CDR2 as SNEGSKA (reference sequence). This CDR3 is 14 amino acids long. Regarding the study as a whole: Memory cells showed distinct TRBV-TRBJ patterns, while the two naive subsets matched. TRB CDR3s of CXCR3-positive naive cells were more hydrophobic than those of CXCR3-negative naive cells. In cryopreserved cells, CXCR3 expression partially decreased, and fresh PBMCs were used in most assays.

The specimen was naive CXCR3+ CD8+ T cells from blood. Regarding subset: CD45RO-CCR7+CD27+CD95- naive CD8+ T cells expressing CXCR3 (TNR3+). The V gene is TRBV20-1, the J gene TRBJ1-1. The source of this sequence is a human donor in good health. Some clones in this sample may be carry-over from other donors' samples. The CDR3 here is CSAREWSGNTEAFF.